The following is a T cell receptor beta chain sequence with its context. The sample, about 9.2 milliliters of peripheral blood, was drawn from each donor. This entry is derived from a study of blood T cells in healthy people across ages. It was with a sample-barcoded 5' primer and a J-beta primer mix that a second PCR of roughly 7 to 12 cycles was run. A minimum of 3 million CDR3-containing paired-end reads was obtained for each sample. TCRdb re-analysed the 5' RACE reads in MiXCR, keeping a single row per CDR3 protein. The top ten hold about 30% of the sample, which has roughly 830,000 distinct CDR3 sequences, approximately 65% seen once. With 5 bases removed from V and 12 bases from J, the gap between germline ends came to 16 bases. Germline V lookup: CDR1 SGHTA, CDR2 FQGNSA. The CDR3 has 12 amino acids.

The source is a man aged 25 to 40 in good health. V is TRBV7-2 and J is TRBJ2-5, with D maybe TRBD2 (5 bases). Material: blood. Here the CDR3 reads CASSPRTRAEYF. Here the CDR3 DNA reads TGTGCCAGCAGCCCTCGCACGAGGGCGGAGTACTTC.